The 24 T cell receptor beta chains in this list originate from one sample, sequenced in a study of blood T cell repertoires in COVID-19. Generated by immunoSEQ multiplex PCR, the TCRdb table keeps only in-frame clones and is missing some. Among around 200,000 clones listed, around nine tenths were seen once. Sequenced material: peripheral blood. Every receptor here comes from a man aged 18 to 35 with active or convalescent COVID-19.

The chain links TRBV7-3 to TRBJ2-3, with 14 bases fitting TRBD2. V shed 4 bases and J 5 bases; nucleotides not matched to a gene: 5. Germline V gives CDR1 SGHTA, CDR2 FQGTGA. The CDR3 extends over 16 amino acids. CDR3 bases: TGTGCCAGCAGCTCGACTAGCGGGAGGGCAGGAGATACGCAGTATTTT. It yields the protein CASSSTSGRAGDTQYF.

This clone is judged medium-sized. In DNA, the CDR3 is TGTGCCAGCAGTGACTCAGGAGAGAATCAGCCCCAGCATTTT. This encodes CASSDSGENQPQHF. The V call is TRBV6-4, the J call TRBJ1-5; D ambiguous. Trimming removed 0 bases from V and 4 bases from J, with 7 bases in between. The CDR3 spans 14 residues. Germline V gives CDR1 MRHNA, CDR2 SNTAGT.

The chain couples TRBV11-2 to TRBJ1-2; 8 nucleotides match TRBD1. The germline V gene has CDR1 SGHAT and CDR2 FQNNGV. The ends lost 2 bases at V and 7 bases at J; junction bases unmatched: 6. The CDR3 consists of 14 residues. The CDR3 nucleotides are TGTGCCAGCAGCTTATGGACAGGGTTAAGTGGCTACACCTTC. Protein product: CASSLWTGLSGYTF.

The genes are TRBV7-9 and TRBJ1-5; D is uncertain. This CDR3 has 13 amino acids. Germline values: CDR1 SEHNR, CDR2 FQNEAQ (reference sequence). V dropped 4 bases and J dropped 5 bases, with 9 bases sitting between them. The CDR3 loop is CASSSPPDQPQHF. The CDR3 bases are TGTGCCAGCAGCTCCCCACCAGATCAGCCCCAGCATTTT.

This chain links TRBV2 with TRBJ1-3; TRBD1 aligns across 7 bases. Germline V gene data show CDR1 as SNHLY and CDR2 as FYNNEI. The CDR3 spans 14 residues. V lost 6 bases to trimming and J lost 0 bases; unmatched junction nucleotides: 2. In DNA form, the CDR3 reads TGTGCCAGCAGGGGACAGTCCTCTGGAAACACCATATATTTT. Protein sequence: CASRGQSSGNTIYF. Full variable domain (remainder filled in from reference TRBV2 and TRBJ1-3): EPEVTQTPSHQVTQMGQEVILRCVPISNHLYFYWYRQILGQKVEFLVSFYNNEISEKSEIFDDQFSVERPDGSNFTLKIRSTKLEDSAMYFCASRGQSSGNTIYFGEGSWLTVV.

V gene TRBV10-3 combines with J gene TRBJ1-2; no definite D call. Germline CDR1 is ENHRY and CDR2 is SYGVKD. V lost 6 bases, J lost 4 bases, and 6 bases lay in between. The CDR3 has 11 amino acids. CDR3 region: CAISTGYGYTF. The DNA for the CDR3 is TGTGCCATCAGCACCGGCTATGGCTACACCTTC.

The V gene is TRBV12-3 or TRBV12-4, the J gene TRBJ1-5, with D perhaps TRBD1 (6 bases). The CDR3 is 11 amino acids. The V end was cut by 6 bases, the J end by 13 bases, with 13 bases between. The CDR3 reads CASRLDSEQHF. For the CDR3, the DNA is TGTGCCAGCAGACTGGACAGTGAGCAGCATTTT.

The chain is built from TRBV7-2 and TRBJ2-1, with 8 bases identical to TRBD2. CDR1 and CDR2 (germline): SGHTA, FQGNSA. This CDR3 has 14 amino acids. V lost 8 bases, J lost 3 bases, and 6 bases stayed unmatched. This CDR3 is CASVFGGGYNEQFF. The CDR3 coding sequence is TGTGCCAGCGTCTTCGGGGGGGGCTACAATGAGCAGTTCTTC.

The chain links TRBV19 to TRBJ1-4; possibly TRBD1 for D (6 bases). Germline V gene data show CDR1 as LNHDA and CDR2 as SQIVND (reference sequence). The CDR3 length is 17 residues. Trimming removed 6 bases at V and 3 bases at J, with 20 bases between. Here the CDR3 DNA reads TGTGCCAGTAGCCCCCAACAGGGTAGAGGATCTAATGAAAAACTGTTTTTT. Translated: CASSPQQGRGSNEKLFF.

This clone was observed a single time. The chain combines TRBV2 with TRBJ1-1; D call uncertain. The CDR3 consists of 13 residues. The germline V and J ends were trimmed by 3 bases and 2 bases, with 7 bases remaining between them. Germline V gene sequence: CDR1 SNHLY, CDR2 FYNNEI. CDR3 nucleotide sequence: TGTGCCAGCAGTGACTTAGTTAACACTGAAGCTTTCTTT. The encoded protein is CASSDLVNTEAFF. Full variable domain (rest looked up from reference TRBV2 and TRBJ1-1): EPEVTQTPSHQVTQMGQEVILRCVPISNHLYFYWYRQILGQKVEFLVSFYNNEISEKSEIFDDQFSVERPDGSNFTLKIRSTKLEDSAMYFCASSDLVNTEAFFGQGTRLTVV.

V and J are TRBV2 and TRBJ1-5; no firm D call. The CDR3 loop spans 13 amino acids. V was cut by 7 bases and J by 5 bases, with 12 bases left in between. Germline values: CDR1 SNHLY, CDR2 FYNNEI. CDR3 protein: CASKRWRDQPQHF. The CDR3 region has the DNA TGTGCCAGCAAACGTTGGAGGGATCAGCCCCAGCATTTT.

CDR3 amino acids: CSVEGEDYGYTF. In nucleotides, the CDR3 is TGCAGCGTTGAAGGAGAGGACTATGGCTACACCTTC. This chain joins TRBV29-1 and TRBJ1-2; D not certain. The CDR3 covers 12 residues. Trimming pared 1 base from V and 3 bases from J, leaving 6 bases between. Germline V gene data show CDR1 as SQVTM and CDR2 as ANQGSEA.

This clone appeared once. This chain connects TRBV25-1 to TRBJ1-1, with 8 positions matching TRBD1. The germline V gene encodes CDR1 MGHDK and CDR2 SYGVNS. The trim removed 3 bases at V and 5 bases at J, leaving 5 bases unmatched. The CDR3 is 14 amino acids. The CDR3 loop is CASSERTGWTEAFF. The CDR3 DNA follows: TGTGCCAGCAGTGAGCGGACAGGGTGGACTGAAGCTTTCTTT.

The chain employs TRBV29-1 and TRBJ2-2; 8 bases align to TRBD1. CDR3 length: 16 amino acids. Germline values: CDR1 SQVTM, CDR2 ANQGSEA. V lost 7 bases, J lost 1 base, and 11 bases stayed unmatched. The CDR3 loop reads CSARTPGQENTGELFF. CDR3 in DNA: TGCAGCGCTAGGACTCCGGGACAGGAGAACACCGGGGAGCTGTTTTTT.

The genes are TRBV7-2 and TRBJ2-5, with TRBD1 identical over 10 bases. CDR3 length equals 15 residues. After removal of 0 bases from V and 5 bases from J, the junction contained 3 bases not matched to a gene. Germline CDR1 SGHTA, CDR2 FQGNSA. This CDR3 is CASSLAGTGEETQYF. The CDR3 coding sequence is TGTGCCAGCAGCTTAGCGGGGACAGGGGAGGAGACCCAGTACTTC.

The chain combines TRBV19 with TRBJ1-2; 9 positions agree with TRBD1. The CDR3 spans 15 residues. V dropped 4 bases and J dropped 7; count of bases not matched to a gene: 10. The germline V gene encodes CDR1 LNHDA and CDR2 SQIVND (reference sequence). DNA for the CDR3: TGTGCCAGTAGTACAACCACCGGGACAGGGCCTGGCTACACCTTC. It translates to CASSTTTGTGPGYTF.

The chain combines TRBV6-2 or TRBV6-3 with TRBJ1-1; 9 nucleotides match TRBD1. The length of the CDR3 is 15 residues. Germline trimming cut 6 bases from V and 1 base from J; bases unmatched to any gene: 6. Germline CDR1 is MNHEY and CDR2 is SVGEGT. CDR3 nucleotide sequence: TGTGCCAGCAGCCTAACAGGGGGCCGGAACACTGAAGCTTTCTTT. Translation: CASSLTGGRNTEAFF.

V gene TRBV5-1 combines with J gene TRBJ2-3, with 14 nucleotides matching TRBD2. The CDR3 spans 17 residues. Per germline, CDR1 SGHRS and CDR2 YFSETQ. The junction had 6 bases not matched to a gene; V was cut back by 0 bases and J by 6 bases. The CDR3: CASSLARLAGGPDTQYF. The CDR3 DNA reads as TGCGCCAGCAGCTTGGCCCGACTAGCGGGGGGGCCGGATACGCAGTATTTT. Drawing the rest from reference TRBV5-1 and TRBJ2-3, the complete variable domain is KAGVTQTPRYLIKTRGQQVTLSCSPISGHRSVSWYQQTPGQGLQFLFEYFSETQRNKGNFPGRFSGRQFSNSRSEMNVSTLELGDSALYLCASSLARLAGGPDTQYFGPGTRLTVL.

This chain links TRBV29-1 with TRBJ2-2; maybe TRBD1 (6 bases). Germline assignment: CDR1 SQVTM and CDR2 ANQGSEA. Trimming removed 7 bases from V and 5 bases from J, with 8 bases in between. The CDR3 contains 11 residues. The CDR3 loop is CSADRTGELFF. CDR3 nucleotide sequence: TGCAGCGCAGACAGGACCGGGGAGCTGTTTTTT.

The chain links TRBV16 to TRBJ1-2, with TRBD1 matching over 10 bases. Germline CDR1 is KGHSY and CDR2 is FQNENV. V trimming: 5 bases; J trimming: 7 bases; junction bases outside the gene matches: 10. This CDR3 region has 15 residues. The CDR3 bases are TGTGCCAGCAGCTCCGGGACAGGGGCCTTATCTGGCTACACCTTC. Its protein is CASSSGTGALSGYTF.

The chain is built from TRBV12-3 or TRBV12-4 and TRBJ2-7, with D hard to call. The germline V and J ends were trimmed by 5 bases and 7 bases, with 15 bases remaining between them. CDR3 length equals 13 residues. CDR3 nucleotides: TGTGCCAGCAGTCTAGGTCCGTTTTCGGAGCAGTACTTC. This gives the protein CASSLGPFSEQYF.

This chain uses TRBV6-2 or TRBV6-3 with TRBJ1-1; a possible D gene is TRBD1 (5 bases). CDR3 length: 13 residues. Per germline, CDR1 MNHEY and CDR2 SVGEGT. V lost 4 bases to trimming and J lost 4 bases, with 10 bases between them. This CDR3 reads CASSFQGITEAFF. As DNA, the CDR3 is TGTGCCAGCAGTTTTCAGGGTATCACTGAAGCTTTCTTT.

V and J are TRBV19 and TRBJ1-2; 7 bases map to TRBD1. CDR1 is LNHDA, CDR2 SQIVND, per germline (reference sequence). The V segment lost 5 bases and the J segment 1 base; nucleotides outside the gene matches: 7. The CDR3 is 15 amino acids. CDR3 residues: CASSLRQGLNYGYTF. The CDR3 DNA follows: TGTGCCAGTAGTCTCAGACAGGGCCTTAACTATGGCTACACCTTC.

In this sample, this clone turned up once. The genes are TRBV29-1 and TRBJ2-3; TRBD1 matches 8 bases. The CDR3 has 12 residues. V shed 7 bases and J 6 bases; nucleotides not matched to a gene: 6. Per the germline V gene, CDR1 is SQVTM and CDR2 is ANQGSEA. CDR3 nucleotides: TGCAGCGCTCGGACAGGGAGGGATACGCAGTATTTT. Protein sequence: CSARTGRDTQYF.